This TCR beta chain emerged from a study of cytomegalovirus exposure and HLA in healthy donors. Germline V gene sequence: CDR1 LGHNA, CDR2 YSLEER. The CDR3 covers 14 residues. After removal of 4 bases from V and 5 bases from J, the junction contained 5 bases not matched to a gene. Both 60 Vbeta primers and 13 Jbeta primers went into the PCR. Original analysis: In a later analysis, the count reached 74 million or so unique TCR beta chains, with roughly 9.9 million shared. Generated by immunoSEQ multiplex PCR, the TCRdb table keeps only in-frame clones and is missing some. The V and J calls and clone size were taken over from that table, and D and trimming were inferred from the DNA. The sample gives roughly 150,000 clones, approximately 78% of which show up once; approximately 1.5% is in the top ten. Study observations and caveats: Three chains tied to CMV proved CMV antigen-specific in vitro. Both high specificity and high sensitivity reportedly marked the classifier's diagnosis of cytomegalovirus status.

Unrecorded immune exposure was likely among donors, who were nominally healthy when sampled. In the case of this clone: Its antigen is still unknown.

The chain joins TRBV4-3 to TRBJ2-5; 9 bases map to TRBD1. The sequencing input was PBMCs. This receptor was identified in a male donor in good health and CMV-seronegative. The CDR3 DNA sequence: TGCGCCAGCAGCCCTACAGGGGGCTGGGAGACCCAGTACTTC. Residues: CASSPTGGWETQYF.